Listed below are T cell receptor beta chains from one sample, sequenced in a study of cytomegalovirus exposure and HLA in healthy donors. Clones were read by immunoSEQ multiplex PCR, and TCRdb kept only the in-frame ones, dropping some. The sample has 150,000 or so clones; 84% are singletons. The sample taken for sequencing was PBMCs. These receptors were obtained from a man aged 18 to 29 in good health and CMV-seronegative. CDR3s leave out the opening cysteine and the closing phenylalanine or tryptophan.

J: TRBJ2-2
V: TRBV5-1
CDR3: ASSLLPTGGPLETGELF

J: TRBJ1-6
V: TRBV28
CDR3: ASSLSVGGSPLH

J: TRBJ1-2
V: TRBV6-4
CDR3: ASSSLPGQGVDGYT

J: TRBJ1-4
V: TRBV7-9
CDR3: ASSSPGTGLEKLF

J: TRBJ2-1
V: TRBV27
CDR3: ASSPPGLAGNNEQF

J: TRBJ2-7
V: TRBV7-6
CDR3: ASSLGGQTYEQY

J: TRBJ1-4
V: TRBV5-1
CDR3: ASSSRDRGPLGNEKLF

J: TRBJ1-1
V: TRBV7-3
CDR3: ASSSQGAPNTEAF

J: TRBJ1-2
V: TRBV28
CDR3: ASSLSSRGYT

J: TRBJ2-3
V: TRBV5-1
CDR3: ASSLYQNTDTQY

J: TRBJ1-3
V: TRBV7-9
CDR3: ASSVIGQGSGNTIY

J: TRBJ2-7
V: TRBV27
CDR3: ASSLSGGPSYEQY

J: TRBJ2-1
V: TRBV19
CDR3: ASSIGALAGDEQF

J: TRBJ2-7
V: TRBV9
CDR3: ASSVEPGSSYEQY

J: TRBJ2-7
V: TRBV4-3
CDR3: ASSQRTSGPYEQY

J: TRBJ1-2
V: TRBV7-8
CDR3: ASSSRDTVNYGYT

J: TRBJ2-7
V: TRBV28
CDR3: ASSSGLADYEQY

J: TRBJ2-1
V: TRBV28
CDR3: ASSLKLYNGQF